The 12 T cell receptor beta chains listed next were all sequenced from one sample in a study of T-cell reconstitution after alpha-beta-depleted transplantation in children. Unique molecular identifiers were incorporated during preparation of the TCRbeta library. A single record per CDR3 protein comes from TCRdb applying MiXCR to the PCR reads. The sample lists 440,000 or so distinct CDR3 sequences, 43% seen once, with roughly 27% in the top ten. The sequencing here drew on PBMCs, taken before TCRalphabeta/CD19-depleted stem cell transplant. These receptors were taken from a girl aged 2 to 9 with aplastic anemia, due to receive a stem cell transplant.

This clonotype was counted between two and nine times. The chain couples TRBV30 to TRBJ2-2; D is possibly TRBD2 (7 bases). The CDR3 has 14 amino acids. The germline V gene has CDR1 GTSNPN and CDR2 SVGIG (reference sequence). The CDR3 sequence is CALGGHLNTGELFF. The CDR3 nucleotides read TGTGCTCTCGGGGGGCACCTGAACACCGGGGAGCTGTTTTTT.

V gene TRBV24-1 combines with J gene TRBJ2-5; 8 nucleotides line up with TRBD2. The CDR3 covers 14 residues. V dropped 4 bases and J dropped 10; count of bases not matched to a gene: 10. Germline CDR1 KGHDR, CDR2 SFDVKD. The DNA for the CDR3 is TGTGCCACCAGTGAGGGGGGACTAGATGTGATCCAGTACTTC. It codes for CATSEGGLDVIQYF.

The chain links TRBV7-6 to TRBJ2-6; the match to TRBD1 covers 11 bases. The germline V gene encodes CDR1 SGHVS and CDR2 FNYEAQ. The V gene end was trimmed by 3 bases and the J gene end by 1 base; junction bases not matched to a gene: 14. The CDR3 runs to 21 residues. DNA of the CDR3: TGTGCCAGCAGCTTGATGGGACAGGGGGTTGAACTAGAGTCTGGGGCCAACGTCCTGACTTTC. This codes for CASSLMGQGVELESGANVLTF. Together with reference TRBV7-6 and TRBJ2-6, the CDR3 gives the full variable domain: GAGVSQSPRYKVTKRGQDVALRCDPISGHVSLYWYRQALGQGPEFLTYFNYEAQQDKSGLPNDRFSAERPEGSISTLTIQRTEQRDSAMYRCASSLMGQGVELESGANVLTFGAGSRLTVL.

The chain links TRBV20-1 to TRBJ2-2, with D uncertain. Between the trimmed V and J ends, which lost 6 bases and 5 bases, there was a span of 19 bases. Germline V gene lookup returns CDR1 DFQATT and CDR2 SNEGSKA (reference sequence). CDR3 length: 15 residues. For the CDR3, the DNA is TGCAGTGCCCCAATCGCAGGACGTGGTACCGGGGAGCTGTTTTTT. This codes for CSAPIAGRGTGELFF.

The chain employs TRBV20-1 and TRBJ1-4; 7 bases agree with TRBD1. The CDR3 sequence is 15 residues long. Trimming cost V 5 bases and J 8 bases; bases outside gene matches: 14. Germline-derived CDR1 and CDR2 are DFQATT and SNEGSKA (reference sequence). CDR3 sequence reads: CSAPTPQGKREKLFF. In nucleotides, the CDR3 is TGCAGTGCTCCTACCCCACAGGGGAAGAGGGAAAAACTGTTTTTT.

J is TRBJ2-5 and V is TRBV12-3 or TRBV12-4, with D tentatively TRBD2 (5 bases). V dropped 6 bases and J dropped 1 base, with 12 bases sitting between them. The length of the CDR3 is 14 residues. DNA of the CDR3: TGTGCCAGCAGGGAGGTTGGGTTCCAAGAGACCCAGTACTTC. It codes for CASREVGFQETQYF.

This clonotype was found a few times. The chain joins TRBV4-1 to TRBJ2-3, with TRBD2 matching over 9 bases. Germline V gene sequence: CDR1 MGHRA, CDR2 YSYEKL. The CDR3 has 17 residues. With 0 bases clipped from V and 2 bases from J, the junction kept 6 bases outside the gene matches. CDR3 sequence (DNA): TGCGCCAGCAGCCAAGATCGAGCGGGAGGCGTCACAGATACGCAGTATTTT. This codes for CASSQDRAGGVTDTQYF.

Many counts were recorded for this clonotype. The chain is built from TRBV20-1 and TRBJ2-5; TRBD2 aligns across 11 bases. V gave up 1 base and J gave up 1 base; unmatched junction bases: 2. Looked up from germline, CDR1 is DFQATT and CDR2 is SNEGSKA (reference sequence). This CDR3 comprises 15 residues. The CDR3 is CSARASGRTQETQYF. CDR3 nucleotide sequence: TGCAGTGCTAGAGCTAGCGGGAGGACCCAAGAGACCCAGTACTTC.

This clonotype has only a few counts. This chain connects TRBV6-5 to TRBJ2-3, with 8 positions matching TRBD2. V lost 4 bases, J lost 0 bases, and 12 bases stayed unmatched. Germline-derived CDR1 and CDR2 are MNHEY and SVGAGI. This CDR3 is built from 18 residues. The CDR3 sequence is CASSSGIRSSGSTDTQYF. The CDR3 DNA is TGTGCCAGCAGTTCCGGAATACGCTCTAGCGGGAGCACAGATACGCAGTATTTT.

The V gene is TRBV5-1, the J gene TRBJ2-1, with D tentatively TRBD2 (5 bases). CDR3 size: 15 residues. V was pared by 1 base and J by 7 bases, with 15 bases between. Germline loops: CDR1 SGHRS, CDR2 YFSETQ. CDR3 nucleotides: TGCGCCAGCAGCTTGTACGGGAATGGCGTAAATGAGCAGTTCTTC. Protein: CASSLYGNGVNEQFF.

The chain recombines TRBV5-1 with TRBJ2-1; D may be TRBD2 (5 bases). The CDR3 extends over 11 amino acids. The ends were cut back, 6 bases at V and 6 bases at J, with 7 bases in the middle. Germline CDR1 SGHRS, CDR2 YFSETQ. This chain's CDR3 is CASNRGNEQFF. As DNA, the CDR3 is TGCGCCAGCAACCGGGGCAATGAGCAGTTCTTC. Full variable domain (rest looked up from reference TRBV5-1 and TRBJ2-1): KAGVTQTPRYLIKTRGQQVTLSCSPISGHRSVSWYQQTPGQGLQFLFEYFSETQRNKGNFPGRFSGRQFSNSRSEMNVSTLELGDSALYLCASNRGNEQFFGPGTRLTVL.

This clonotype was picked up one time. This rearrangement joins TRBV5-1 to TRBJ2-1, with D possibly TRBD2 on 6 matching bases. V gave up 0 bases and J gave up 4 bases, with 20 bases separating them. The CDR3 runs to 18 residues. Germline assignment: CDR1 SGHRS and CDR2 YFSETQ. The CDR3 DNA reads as TGCGCCAGCAGCTTGGAGCTGCTTCCCCGCGGGGCTTACAATGAGCAGTTCTTC. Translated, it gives CASSLELLPRGAYNEQFF.